This T cell receptor (beta chain) emerged from a study of CD8 T cells in ankylosing spondylitis. Whole-study results and caveats: Characteristic of ankylosing spondylitis blood, it appeared, was a TCR beta motif comprising roughly 8 highly homologous variants. Earlier work had already found some motif variants in reactive arthritis synovial fluid and blood. The study looked at matched synovial fluid samples from ankylosing spondylitis patients. Disease-linked clones were reported to be significantly enriched there.

TCRdb re-called the 5' RACE reads through MiXCR, storing one row per CDR3 protein. The sample includes about 800,000 distinct CDR3 sequences, approximately 12% of them seen just once. Per germline, CDR1 DFQATT and CDR2 SNEGSKA (reference sequence). The trim removed 3 bases at V and 1 base at J, leaving 7 bases unmatched. The CDR3 runs 16 residues. Turning to this clonotype: Antigen specificity is unknown.

Sequenced sample: blood, either unsorted or a sorted T cell fraction (not recorded which). The clonotype was recovered from a male donor with ankylosing spondylitis. The chain is built from TRBV20-1 and TRBJ2-3, with 10 positions matching TRBD2. CDR3 nucleotides: TGCAGTGCTAGTTCTGGACTAGCGGAAGGCACAGATACGCAGTATTTT. Its translation: CSASSGLAEGTDTQYF.